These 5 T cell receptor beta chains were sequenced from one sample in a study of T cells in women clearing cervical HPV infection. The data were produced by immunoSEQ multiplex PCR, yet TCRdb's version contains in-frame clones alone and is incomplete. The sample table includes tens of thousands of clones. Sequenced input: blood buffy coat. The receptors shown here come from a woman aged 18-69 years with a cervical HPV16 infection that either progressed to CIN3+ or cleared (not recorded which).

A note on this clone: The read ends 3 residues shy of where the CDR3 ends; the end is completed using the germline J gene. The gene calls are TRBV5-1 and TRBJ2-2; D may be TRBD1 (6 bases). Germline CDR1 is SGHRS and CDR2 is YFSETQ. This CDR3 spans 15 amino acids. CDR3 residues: CASSLIGSGANVLFF. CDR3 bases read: TGCGCCAGCAGCTTGATTGGCTCAGGGGCCAACGTG.

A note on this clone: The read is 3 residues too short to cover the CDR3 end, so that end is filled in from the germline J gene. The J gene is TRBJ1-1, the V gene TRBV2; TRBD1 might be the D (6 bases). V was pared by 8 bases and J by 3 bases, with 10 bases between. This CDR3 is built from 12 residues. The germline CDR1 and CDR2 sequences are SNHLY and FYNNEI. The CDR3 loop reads CASQQGDTEAFF. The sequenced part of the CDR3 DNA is TGTGCCAGCCAACAGGGTGACACTGAA.

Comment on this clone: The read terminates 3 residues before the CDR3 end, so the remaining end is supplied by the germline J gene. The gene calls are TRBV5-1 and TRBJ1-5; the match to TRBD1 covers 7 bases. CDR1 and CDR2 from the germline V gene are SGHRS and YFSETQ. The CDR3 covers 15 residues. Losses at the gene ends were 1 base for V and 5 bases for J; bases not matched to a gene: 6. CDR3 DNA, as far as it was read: TGCGCCAGCAGCTTGACCGGGACAGTAGATCAGCCC. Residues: CASSLTGTVDQP. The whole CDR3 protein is CASSLTGTVDQPQHF. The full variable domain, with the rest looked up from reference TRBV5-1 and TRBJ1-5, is KAGVTQTPRYLIKTRGQQVTLSCSPISGHRSVSWYQQTPGQGLQFLFEYFSETQRNKGNFPGRFSGRQFSNSRSEMNVSTLELGDSALYLCASSLTGTVDQPQHFGDGTRLSIL.

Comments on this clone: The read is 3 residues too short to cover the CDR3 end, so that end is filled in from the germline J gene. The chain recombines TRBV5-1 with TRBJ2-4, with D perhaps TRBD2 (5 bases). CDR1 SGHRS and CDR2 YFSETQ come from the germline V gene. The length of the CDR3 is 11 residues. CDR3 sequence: CASSLEEGQYF. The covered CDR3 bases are TGCGCCAGCAGCTTGGAAGAGGGT.

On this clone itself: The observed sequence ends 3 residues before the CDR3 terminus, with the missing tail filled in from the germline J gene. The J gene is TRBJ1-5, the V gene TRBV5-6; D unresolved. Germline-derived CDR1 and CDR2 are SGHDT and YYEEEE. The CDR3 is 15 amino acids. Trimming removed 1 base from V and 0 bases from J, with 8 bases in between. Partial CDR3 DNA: TGTGCCAGCAGCTTGATGGCAGTTAGCAATCAGCCC. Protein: CASSLMAVSNQP. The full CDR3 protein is CASSLMAVSNQPQHF. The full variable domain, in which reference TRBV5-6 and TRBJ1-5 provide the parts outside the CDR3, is DAGVTQSPTHLIKTRGQQVTLRCSPKSGHDTVSWYQQALGQGPQFIFQYYEEEERQRGNFPDRFSGHQFPNYSSELNVNALLLGDSALYLCASSLMAVSNQPQHFGDGTRLSIL.